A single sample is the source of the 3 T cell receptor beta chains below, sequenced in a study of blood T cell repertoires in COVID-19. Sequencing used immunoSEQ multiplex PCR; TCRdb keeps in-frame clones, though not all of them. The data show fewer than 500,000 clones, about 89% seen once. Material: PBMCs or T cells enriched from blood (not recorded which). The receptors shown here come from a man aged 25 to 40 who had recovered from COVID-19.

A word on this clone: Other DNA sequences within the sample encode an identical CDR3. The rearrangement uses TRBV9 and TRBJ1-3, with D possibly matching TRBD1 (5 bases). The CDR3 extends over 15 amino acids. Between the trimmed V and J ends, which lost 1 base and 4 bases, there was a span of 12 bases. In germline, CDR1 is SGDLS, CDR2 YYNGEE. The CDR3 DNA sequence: TGTGCCAGCAGCGTATCTCAGGGTGCCGGAAACACCATATATTTT. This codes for CASSVSQGAGNTIYF.

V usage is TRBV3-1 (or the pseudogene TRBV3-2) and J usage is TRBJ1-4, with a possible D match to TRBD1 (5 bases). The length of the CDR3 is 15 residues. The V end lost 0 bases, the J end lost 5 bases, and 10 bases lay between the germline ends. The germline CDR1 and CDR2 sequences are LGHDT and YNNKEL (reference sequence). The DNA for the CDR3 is TGTGCCAGCAGCCAAGATCTTTCAGGGAATGAAAAACTGTTTTTT. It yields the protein CASSQDLSGNEKLFF.

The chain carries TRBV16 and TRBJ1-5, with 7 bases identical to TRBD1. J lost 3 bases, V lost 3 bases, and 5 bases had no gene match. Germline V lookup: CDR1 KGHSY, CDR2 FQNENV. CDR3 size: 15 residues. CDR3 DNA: TGTGCCAGCAGCCAGACTGACAGGGACAATCAGCCCCAGCATTTT. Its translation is CASSQTDRDNQPQHF.